This TCR beta chain was profiled in a study of brain T cells in children with intractable seizures. General study points: Pre-surgery blood may have been undersampled, hiding some clones. HCMV serostatus was not known, and viral specificity came from CDR3 similarity only.

In regard to this clone: The antigen is not known.

The CDR3 is made up of 14 amino acids. Germline V gene lookup returns CDR1 SGHRS and CDR2 YFSETQ. V lost 4 bases to trimming and J lost 2 bases, with 11 bases between them. Sample time point: blood from clinic visit 5 months post-surgery; TSC patient then seizure free. Only cases whose brain tissue showed the highest T cell transcript signatures were sequenced. Pre-surgery treatment included at least one anti-epileptic drug. The repertoire was sequenced with immunoSEQ multiplex PCR; TCRdb's copy has only in-frame clones and lacks some. This sample has about 340,000 clones; nearly 95% occur once, and the top ten carry under 7%.

The sequencing here drew on peripheral blood, taken 5 to 6 months after surgery. The source is a boy under two years old with tuberous sclerosis and intractable seizures. The V gene is TRBV5-1, the J gene TRBJ2-3; possibly TRBD1 or TRBD2 for D (5 bases each). This CDR3 is CASSPGTHTDTQYF. Written as DNA, the CDR3 is TGCGCCAGCAGCCCCGGGACCCACACAGATACGCAGTATTTT.